One T cell receptor (beta chain) is described in this entry. The data belong to a study of Ad26.COV2.S vaccination and SARS-CoV-2 variants. The protocol was immunoSEQ multiplex PCR, while the TCRdb copy is restricted to in-frame clones and leaves out a portion. Here the sample spans approximately 480,000 clones, 87% being singletons. This sample's treatment: roughly 19 received Ad26.COV2.S at low or high dose, single or two shots; several received placebo; per-sample allocation not given. Vaccine and placebo recipients were sampled on day 63 after the first injection. Vaccine was an Ad26 vector expressing Wuhan-strain SARS-CoV-2 spike. Per the germline V gene, CDR1 is KGHDR and CDR2 is SFDVKD. V shed 4 bases and J shed 1 base, with 6 bases lying between them. This CDR3 is built from 14 residues.

The chain has TRBV24-1 and TRBJ2-2; D unclear. Material: peripheral blood, obtained in a trial of Ad26.COV2.S vaccine versus placebo. The sequence was obtained from a person aged 18 to 65 who received the Ad26.COV2.S COVID-19 vaccine or a placebo. The DNA for the CDR3 is TGTGCCACCAGTGAGGTTCAGAACACCGGGGAGCTGTTTTTT. The encoded protein is CATSEVQNTGELFF.